These 29 T cell receptor beta chains came from one sample sequenced in a study of blood T cell repertoires in COVID-19. Libraries were prepared by immunoSEQ multiplex PCR; TCRdb keeps only in-frame clonotypes and omits some of them. The repertoire holds 200,000 to 250,000 clones, with 80% to 95% as singletons. Sequences were obtained from peripheral blood. Receptors originate from a man aged 25 to 40 with COVID-19, enrolled during active disease.

This chain connects TRBV9 to TRBJ2-5, with a tentative D call TRBD1 (5 bases). Trimming pared 4 bases from V and 1 base from J, leaving 11 bases between. Germline V gives CDR1 SGDLS, CDR2 YYNGEE. The CDR3 contains 14 residues. For the CDR3, the DNA is TGTGCCAGCAGCCCCGCAGGGCGCCAAGAGACCCAGTACTTC. Translation gives CASSPAGRQETQYF.

J is TRBJ1-1 and V is TRBV30, with D perhaps matching TRBD1 (6 bases). V dropped 5 bases and J dropped 6 bases, with 13 bases sitting between them. The CDR3 is made up of 12 amino acids. Germline V gene sequence: CDR1 GTSNPN, CDR2 SVGIG (reference sequence). CDR3 in amino acids: CAWQGFLAEAFF. The CDR3 bases are TGTGCCTGGCAGGGGTTTTTGGCTGAAGCTTTCTTT.

The J gene is TRBJ2-7, the V gene TRBV6-5, with 10 bases matching TRBD1. From germline, CDR1 is MNHEY and CDR2 SVGAGI. V dropped 8 bases and J dropped 4; count of bases not matched to a gene: 11. The CDR3 loop spans 15 amino acids. The CDR3 is CASGVGTGAVYEQYF. The CDR3 DNA reads as TGTGCCAGCGGGGTGGGGACAGGGGCTGTGTACGAGCAGTACTTC.

The rearrangement uses TRBV6-1 and TRBJ2-2; D is unresolved. The germline V gene has CDR1 MNHNS and CDR2 SASEGT. V lost 2 bases and J 3 bases, leaving 10 bases between the germline ends. This CDR3 region has 15 residues. The CDR3 DNA follows: TGTGCCAGCAGTGAAATGAGCGACTACACCGGGGAGCTGTTTTTT. It is translated as CASSEMSDYTGELFF.

The chain recombines TRBV18 with TRBJ2-7, with TRBD1 as a possible D gene (5 bases). The CDR3 has 15 amino acids. Germline V gives CDR1 KGHSH, CDR2 LQKENI. Trimming pared 0 bases from V and 4 bases from J, leaving 13 bases between. CDR3 DNA: TGTGCCAGCTCACCACCCGCAGGGTGGGATTACGAGCAGTACTTC. Amino acid sequence: CASSPPAGWDYEQYF.

This sequence joins TRBV25-1 and TRBJ1-6; D gene ambiguous. Germline loops: CDR1 MGHDK, CDR2 SYGVNS. With 8 bases removed from V and 7 bases from J, the gap between germline ends came to 15 bases. The CDR3 spans 14 residues. For the CDR3, the DNA is TGTGCCAGCTGCGGGGTGGGGAAGAATTCACCCCTCCACTTT. Its protein product is CASCGVGKNSPLHF.

The chain couples TRBV9 to TRBJ2-2; no firm D call. The CDR3 runs 16 residues. V gave up 0 bases and J gave up 5 bases, with 14 bases separating them. From germline, CDR1 is SGDLS and CDR2 YYNGEE. The CDR3 bases are TGTGCCAGCAGCGTAGCTTACCCCTCGAGGACCGGGGAGCTGTTTTTT. This codes for CASSVAYPSRTGELFF.

The chain's CDR3 is CASSSNEQFF. The CDR3 DNA follows: TGTGCCAGCAGTTCGAATGAGCAGTTCTTC. V and J are TRBV6-2 or TRBV6-3 and TRBJ2-1; D is unclear. Germline V lookup: CDR1 MNHEY, CDR2 SVGEGT. This CDR3 has 10 residues. V lost 4 bases to trimming and J lost 7 bases, with 2 bases between them.

J is TRBJ1-2 and V is TRBV6-6; maybe TRBD1 (6 bases). V was cut by 4 bases and J by 6 bases, with 15 bases left in between. Germline V gene data show CDR1 as MNHNY and CDR2 as SVGAGI (reference sequence). The CDR3 is 14 amino acids. Here the CDR3 DNA reads TGTGCCAGCAGTTCCAGGGGTGTAACGAATGGCTACACCTTC. It yields the protein CASSSRGVTNGYTF.

This clone was picked up one time. In DNA, the CDR3 is TGTGCCAGCAGTTTTTTTGGGGGGACCAGGACTAGCGGGGTATTTGCGGACGAGCAGTACTTC. Its protein product is CASSFFGGTRTSGVFADEQYF. This rearrangement joins TRBV27 to TRBJ2-7; 12 bases are shared with TRBD2. Unmatched junction bases numbered 23, after V lost 3 bases and J lost 5 bases. The CDR3 is 21 amino acids. Germline CDR1 MNHEY, CDR2 SMNVEV (reference sequence).

The V call is TRBV3-1 (or the pseudogene TRBV3-2), the J call TRBJ2-7; 8 nucleotides align to TRBD1. The length of the CDR3 is 12 residues. Germline CDR1 reads LGHDT; CDR2 reads YNNKEL (reference sequence). V gave up 5 bases and J gave up 4 bases; unmatched junction bases: 1. This chain's CDR3 is CASSDRGYEQYF. In DNA, the CDR3 is TGTGCCAGCAGCGACAGGGGTTACGAGCAGTACTTC.

The chain carries TRBV6-5 and TRBJ2-7; TRBD2 might be the D (5 bases). There are 15 residues in the CDR3. Germline assignment: CDR1 MNHEY and CDR2 SVGAGI. V was clipped by 5 bases and J by 4 bases, with 18 bases between them. The CDR3 spells CASSPSDSLPYEQYF. The DNA for the CDR3 is TGTGCCAGCAGTCCCTCGGACTCCCTTCCTTACGAGCAGTACTTC.

The V gene is TRBV5-1, the J gene TRBJ2-7, with 9 bases that match TRBD1. The junction had 8 bases not matched to a gene; V was cut back by 3 bases and J by 4 bases. CDR1 SGHRS and CDR2 YFSETQ come from the germline V gene. The CDR3 length is 15 residues. In DNA form, the CDR3 reads TGCGCCAGCAGCTCCGGGACAGGGATTTTGTACGAGCAGTACTTC. The encoded protein is CASSSGTGILYEQYF.

The chain recombines TRBV7-6 with TRBJ1-3, with 7 bases that match TRBD1. Germline V lookup: CDR1 SGHVS, CDR2 FNYEAQ. The CDR3 consists of 14 residues. Trimming at V came to 5 bases and at J to 1 base, leaving 2 bases not matched to a gene. Written as DNA, the CDR3 is TGTGCCAGCAGCCAGGGGGTGTCTGGAAACACCATATATTTT. Translated: CASSQGVSGNTIYF.

The rearrangement uses TRBV5-4 and TRBJ2-7; tentative D call: TRBD1 (5 bases). V lost 2 bases, J lost 5 bases, and 17 bases lay in between. CDR1 and CDR2 from the germline V gene are SGHNT and YYREEE (reference sequence). This CDR3 spans 15 amino acids. The CDR3 DNA sequence: TGTGCCAGCAGCTTTCCCGGCCAGGGTATACACGAGCAGTACTTC. Residues: CASSFPGQGIHEQYF.

This CDR3 is CASHRLAGDYEQYF. As DNA, the CDR3 is TGTGCCAGCCACAGACTAGCGGGGGACTACGAGCAGTACTTC. This sequence joins TRBV2 and TRBJ2-7, with 12 nucleotides matching TRBD2. This CDR3 comprises 14 residues. CDR1 SNHLY and CDR2 FYNNEI come from the germline V gene. With V trimmed by 8 bases and J by 3 bases, 5 bases remained unmatched.

The rearrangement links TRBV6-5 to TRBJ2-5; D might be TRBD2 (6 bases). The CDR3 length is 15 residues. Germline V gene lookup returns CDR1 MNHEY and CDR2 SVGAGI. Trimming shortened V by 4 bases and J by 1 base, and 13 bases separated the two germline ends. CDR3 nucleotide sequence: TGTGCCAGCAGTTCGACTAGAGAGGTCCAAGAGACCCAGTACTTC. Protein product: CASSSTREVQETQYF.

This chain joins TRBV5-6 and TRBJ2-3, with a possible D match to TRBD2 (6 bases). Trimming took 0 bases from V and 5 from J, leaving 13 bases between them. Germline assignment: CDR1 SGHDT and CDR2 YYEEEE. The CDR3 has 15 amino acids. The CDR3 DNA sequence: TGTGCCAGCAGCTTGGCTGGGGGAGGAAGAGATACGCAGTATTTT. Protein: CASSLAGGGRDTQYF.

The genes are TRBV12-3 or TRBV12-4 and TRBJ2-7, with TRBD1 matching 10 bases. The CDR3 extends over 13 amino acids. With V trimmed by 7 bases and J by 3 bases, 3 bases remained unmatched. Here the CDR3 reads CASMTGGRYEQYF. The CDR3 coding sequence is TGTGCCAGCATGACAGGGGGCCGCTACGAGCAGTACTTC.

This clone was counted once. The genes are TRBV18 and TRBJ1-3; D is possibly TRBD1 (6 bases). The CDR3 loop spans 15 amino acids. CDR1 and CDR2 from the germline V gene are KGHSH and LQKENI. V was cut by 3 bases and J by 3 bases, with 12 bases left in between. CDR3 residues: CASSPRQGLGNTIYF. CDR3 sequence (DNA): TGTGCCAGCTCACCCCGCCAGGGGCTTGGAAACACCATATATTTT.

The CDR3 here is CASSPRLSGARGNTIYF. The DNA of the CDR3 is TGCGCCAGCAGCCCTAGACTGAGCGGGGCCAGGGGAAACACCATATATTTT. The V call is TRBV5-1, the J call TRBJ1-3, with a weak D call TRBD1 (5 bases). CDR3 length: 17 residues. The germline V gene encodes CDR1 SGHRS and CDR2 YFSETQ. Trimming left V 4 bases short and J 4 bases short, with 21 bases between.

Only a few counts were recorded for this clone. The chain is built from TRBV6-6 and TRBJ1-2, with 7 bases lining up with TRBD1. Germline V gives CDR1 MNHNY, CDR2 SVGAGI (reference sequence). The length of the CDR3 is 14 residues. The V and J ends lost 6 bases and 3 bases, in that order; junction bases with no gene match: 7. The CDR3 loop is CASRLLTGDYGYTF. The DNA for the CDR3 is TGTGCCAGCAGGCTTCTCACAGGGGACTATGGCTACACCTTC.

Regarding this clone: One end of the junction fails to match germline, which may point to a read error. The V call is TRBV29-1, the J call TRBJ1-1, with 8 bases matching TRBD1. CDR3 length equals 13 residues. Per germline, CDR1 SQVTM and CDR2 ANQGSEA. The CDR3 DNA reads as TGCAGCGTTAAAGACAGGGGAAACACTGAAGCTTTCTTT. Residues: CSVKDRGNTEAFF.

The V and J genes are TRBV6-5 and TRBJ1-5; D call uncertain. This CDR3 region has 15 residues. CDR1 is MNHEY and CDR2 is SVGAGI in the germline V gene. V dropped 7 bases and J dropped 2 bases, with 15 bases sitting between them. This chain's CDR3 is CASMYSGGGNQPQHF. CDR3 coding DNA: TGTGCCAGCATGTATAGCGGCGGGGGCAATCAGCCCCAGCATTTT.

J is TRBJ2-1 and V is TRBV9; D is uncertain. The germline CDR1 and CDR2 sequences are SGDLS and YYNGEE. The CDR3 is made up of 13 amino acids. V was shortened by 3 bases and J by 9 bases, with 13 bases between the two germline ends. The CDR3 spells CASSAPLGFEQFF. The CDR3 nucleotides are TGTGCCAGCAGCGCCCCCCTGGGCTTTGAGCAGTTCTTC. Full variable domain (missing parts from reference TRBV9 and TRBJ2-1): DSGVTQTPKHLITATGQRVTLRCSPRSGDLSVYWYQQSLDQGLQFLIQYYNGEERAKGNILERFSAQQFPDLHSELNLSSLELGDSALYFCASSAPLGFEQFFGPGTRLTVL.

The rearrangement joins TRBV9 to TRBJ2-7, with 9 bases aligning to TRBD1. The germline V gene has CDR1 SGDLS and CDR2 YYNGEE. J gave up 6 bases and V 3 bases, and 1 base lay outside the gene matches. This CDR3 contains 12 residues. CDR3 loop: CASSETGGEQYF. Written as DNA, the CDR3 is TGTGCCAGCAGCGAGACAGGGGGCGAGCAGTACTTC.

This clone was counted once. The chain combines TRBV9 with TRBJ2-1, with 8 bases lining up with TRBD2. Germline-derived CDR1 and CDR2 are SGDLS and YYNGEE. This CDR3 is 16 amino acids long. V was pared by 6 bases and J by 2 bases, with 10 bases of the junction left unmatched. CDR3 protein: CASTRGIGGAYNEQFF. As DNA, the CDR3 is TGTGCCAGCACCCGGGGGATCGGGGGGGCCTACAATGAGCAGTTCTTC.

This clone was counted a single time. The chain recombines TRBV5-1 with TRBJ1-1; D uncertain. This CDR3 comprises 14 residues. Looked up from germline, CDR1 is SGHRS and CDR2 is YFSETQ. The V end was cut by 1 base, the J end by 0 bases, with 7 bases between. The CDR3 DNA is TGCGCCAGCAGCTTGTTCCGAGTGAACACTGAAGCTTTCTTT. Its protein product is CASSLFRVNTEAFF. The full variable domain, in which reference TRBV5-1 and TRBJ1-1 provide the parts outside the CDR3, is KAGVTQTPRYLIKTRGQQVTLSCSPISGHRSVSWYQQTPGQGLQFLFEYFSETQRNKGNFPGRFSGRQFSNSRSEMNVSTLELGDSALYLCASSLFRVNTEAFFGQGTRLTVV.

V is TRBV5-5 and J is TRBJ2-2; no clear D. Trimming pared 4 bases from V and 5 bases from J, leaving 6 bases between. The CDR3 contains 12 residues. CDR1 and CDR2 from the germline V gene are SGHKS and YYEKEE (reference sequence). CDR3 amino acids: CASSRWTGELFF. The CDR3 DNA sequence: TGTGCCAGCAGCCGGTGGACCGGGGAGCTGTTTTTT.